Listed below are T cell receptor beta chains from one sample, sequenced in a study of cytomegalovirus exposure and HLA in healthy donors. The protocol was immunoSEQ multiplex PCR, while the TCRdb copy is restricted to in-frame clones and leaves out a portion. The data contain over 80,000 clones, around 80% of them seen just once; the ten biggest clones take up about 4.9%. The sequencing input was PBMCs. These receptors were obtained from a man aged 40-50 years in good health and CMV-seropositive. Both conserved end residues are part of each CDR3. Fields, in order: D gene, clone size, V gene, J gene, CDR3 DNA, CDR3 protein. D genes are given only for firm matches. Expanded clones are given a class, and other clones once, few, many or no size at all.

d_call: NA; clone_size: NA; v_call: TRBV28; j_call: TRBJ1-2; cdr3_nt: TGTGCCAGTCACATGGGAGGGCCTTATGGCTACACCTTC; cdr3_aa: CASHMGGPYGYTF
d_call: NA; clone_size: few; v_call: TRBV11-2; j_call: TRBJ2-1; cdr3_nt: TGTGCCAGCAGCCTGGGGCCCCCTGGGGCTGAGCAGTTCTTC; cdr3_aa: CASSLGPPGAEQFF
d_call: NA; clone_size: NA; v_call: TRBV5-4; j_call: TRBJ2-7; cdr3_nt: TGTGCCAGCAGCAAGGGGCTCTTCGACGAGCAGTACTTC; cdr3_aa: CASSKGLFDEQYF
d_call: TRBD1; clone_size: NA; v_call: TRBV2; j_call: TRBJ1-1; cdr3_nt: TGTGCCAGCCGTTACAGGGGGGTGAGGACTGAAGCTTTCTTT; cdr3_aa: CASRYRGVRTEAFF
d_call: TRBD1; clone_size: NA; v_call: TRBV6-1; j_call: TRBJ1-3; cdr3_nt: TGTGCCAGCAGTGCCAAGACAGGGGTCGGAAACACCATATATTTT; cdr3_aa: CASSAKTGVGNTIYF
d_call: NA; clone_size: NA; v_call: TRBV28; j_call: TRBJ1-5; cdr3_nt: TGTGCCAGCAAATCAGGGGACAATCATCAGCCCCAGCATTTT; cdr3_aa: CASKSGDNHQPQHF
d_call: NA; clone_size: once; v_call: TRBV11-3; j_call: TRBJ1-1; cdr3_nt: TGTGCCAGCAGCTCTTCCATTCGCGCTGAGGCTTTCTTT; cdr3_aa: CASSSSIRAEAFF
d_call: TRBD1; clone_size: NA; v_call: TRBV5-8; j_call: TRBJ2-5; cdr3_nt: TGTGCCAGCCGCCGAGGGACAGGCGGACAAGAGACCCAGTACTTC; cdr3_aa: CASRRGTGGQETQYF
d_call: NA; clone_size: NA; v_call: TRBV6-5; j_call: TRBJ2-1; cdr3_nt: TGTGCCAGCAGTGTTAGAGAATCCTACAATGAGCAGTTCTTC; cdr3_aa: CASSVRESYNEQFF
d_call: TRBD2; clone_size: NA; v_call: TRBV14; j_call: TRBJ2-7; cdr3_nt: TGTGCCAGCCGGGTCGGGGGGGCCTACGAGCAGTACTTC; cdr3_aa: CASRVGGAYEQYF
d_call: NA; clone_size: NA; v_call: TRBV10-3; j_call: TRBJ1-1; cdr3_nt: TGTGCCATCAGCAGCCCGGGACACCTGAACACTGAAGCTTTCTTT; cdr3_aa: CAISSPGHLNTEAFF
d_call: NA; clone_size: NA; v_call: TRBV10-2; j_call: TRBJ2-5; cdr3_nt: TGCGCCAGCAGTGAGCTGGGACACCCCCAAGAGACCCAGTACTTC; cdr3_aa: CASSELGHPQETQYF
d_call: TRBD2; clone_size: NA; v_call: TRBV5-1; j_call: TRBJ2-1; cdr3_nt: TGCGCCAGCAGCCCCGGGACTAGCGGTTACAATGAGCAGTTCTTC; cdr3_aa: CASSPGTSGYNEQFF
d_call: TRBD2; clone_size: few; v_call: TRBV7-6; j_call: TRBJ2-2; cdr3_nt: TGTGCCAGCAGCTGGACTGGCGGGGGAGCAAACACCGGGGAGCTGTTTTTT; cdr3_aa: CASSWTGGGANTGELFF
d_call: NA; clone_size: NA; v_call: TRBV25-1; j_call: TRBJ2-2; cdr3_nt: TGTGCCAGCAGTGACCGGTACACCGGGGAGCTGTTTTTT; cdr3_aa: CASSDRYTGELFF
d_call: NA; clone_size: NA; v_call: TRBV5-1; j_call: TRBJ1-2; cdr3_nt: TGCGCCAGCAGCTTCGGGGGAGGCTACACCTTC; cdr3_aa: CASSFGGGYTF
d_call: NA; clone_size: NA; v_call: TRBV29-1; j_call: TRBJ2-3; cdr3_nt: TGCAGCGTTGACAGGGAAGGCACAGATACGCAGTATTTT; cdr3_aa: CSVDREGTDTQYF
d_call: NA; clone_size: NA; v_call: TRBV19; j_call: TRBJ1-5; cdr3_nt: TGTGCCAGTAGTTCTCCTCCAGGGTATAGCAATCAGCCCCAGCATTTT; cdr3_aa: CASSSPPGYSNQPQHF
d_call: NA; clone_size: NA; v_call: TRBV2; j_call: TRBJ1-5; cdr3_nt: TGTGCCAGCAGTGAATTTGGGACAAATAGCAATCAGCCCCAGCATTTT; cdr3_aa: CASSEFGTNSNQPQHF
d_call: TRBD1; clone_size: few; v_call: TRBV5-1; j_call: TRBJ1-3; cdr3_nt: TGCGCCAGCAGCTATACAGGGGCCGGTGGAAACACCATATATTTT; cdr3_aa: CASSYTGAGGNTIYF
d_call: NA; clone_size: NA; v_call: TRBV28; j_call: TRBJ1-5; cdr3_nt: TGTGCCAGCAGTCCCCAGGTGCGGGTGGATCAGCCCCAGCATTTT; cdr3_aa: CASSPQVRVDQPQHF
d_call: NA; clone_size: NA; v_call: TRBV21-1; j_call: TRBJ2-3; cdr3_nt: TGTGCCAGCAGCAAATGGGCGGGACTAGCGTACACAGATACGCAGTATTTT; cdr3_aa: CASSKWAGLAYTDTQYF
d_call: NA; clone_size: NA; v_call: TRBV10-3; j_call: TRBJ2-1; cdr3_nt: TGTGCCATCAGTGACGGTGGGGCCAATGAGCAGTTCTTC; cdr3_aa: CAISDGGANEQFF
d_call: NA; clone_size: NA; v_call: TRBV18; j_call: TRBJ1-1; cdr3_nt: TGTGCCAGCTCACCACCCTCCCACACTGAAGCTTTCTTT; cdr3_aa: CASSPPSHTEAFF